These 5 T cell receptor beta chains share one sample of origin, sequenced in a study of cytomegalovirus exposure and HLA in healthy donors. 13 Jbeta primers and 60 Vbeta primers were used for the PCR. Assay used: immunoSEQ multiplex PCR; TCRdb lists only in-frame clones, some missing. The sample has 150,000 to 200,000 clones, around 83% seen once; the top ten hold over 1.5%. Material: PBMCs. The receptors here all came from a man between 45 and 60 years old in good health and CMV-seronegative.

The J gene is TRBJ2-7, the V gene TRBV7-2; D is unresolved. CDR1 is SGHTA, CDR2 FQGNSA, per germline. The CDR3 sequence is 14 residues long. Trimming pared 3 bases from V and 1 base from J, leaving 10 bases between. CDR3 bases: TGTGCCAGCAGCTTTCCGGGTTGGTCCTACGAGCAGTACTTC. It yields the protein CASSFPGWSYEQYF.

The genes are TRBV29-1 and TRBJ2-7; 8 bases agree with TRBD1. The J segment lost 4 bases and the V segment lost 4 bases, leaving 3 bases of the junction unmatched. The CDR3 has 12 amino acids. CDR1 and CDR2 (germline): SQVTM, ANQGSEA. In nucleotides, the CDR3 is TGCAGCGTTGGACAGGGGTATTACGAGCAGTACTTC. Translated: CSVGQGYYEQYF.

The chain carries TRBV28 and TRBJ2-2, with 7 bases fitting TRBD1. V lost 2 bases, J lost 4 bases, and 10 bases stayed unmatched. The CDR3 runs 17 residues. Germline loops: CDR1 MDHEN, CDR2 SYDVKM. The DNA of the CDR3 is TGTGCCAGCAGTTTAGCGCGTTATACAGGGGTCACCGGGGAGCTGTTTTTT. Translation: CASSLARYTGVTGELFF.

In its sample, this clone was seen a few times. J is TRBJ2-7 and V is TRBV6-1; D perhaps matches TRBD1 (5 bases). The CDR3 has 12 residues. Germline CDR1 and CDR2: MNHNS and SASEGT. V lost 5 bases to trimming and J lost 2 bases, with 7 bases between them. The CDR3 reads CASSTGAYEQYF. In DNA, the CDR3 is TGTGCCAGCAGTACAGGAGCCTACGAGCAGTACTTC.

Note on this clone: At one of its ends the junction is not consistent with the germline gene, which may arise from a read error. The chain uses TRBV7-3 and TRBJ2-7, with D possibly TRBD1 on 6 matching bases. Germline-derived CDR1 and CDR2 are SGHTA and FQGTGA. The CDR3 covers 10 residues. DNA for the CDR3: TGTGCCAGCAGCATCAGGGGCCGGTGCTTC. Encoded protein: CASSIRGRCF.